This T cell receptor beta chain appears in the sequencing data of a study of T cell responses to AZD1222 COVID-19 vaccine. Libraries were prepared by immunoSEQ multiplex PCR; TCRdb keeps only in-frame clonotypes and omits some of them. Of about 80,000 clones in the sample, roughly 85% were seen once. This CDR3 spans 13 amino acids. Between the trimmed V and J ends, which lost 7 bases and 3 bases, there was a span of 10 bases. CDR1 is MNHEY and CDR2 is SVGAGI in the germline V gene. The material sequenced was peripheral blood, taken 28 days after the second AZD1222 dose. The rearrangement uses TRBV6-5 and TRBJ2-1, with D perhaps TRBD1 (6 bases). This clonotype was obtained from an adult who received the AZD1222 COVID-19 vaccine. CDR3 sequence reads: CASTRGRYNEQFF. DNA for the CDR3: TGTGCCAGCACCAGGGGACGCTACAATGAGCAGTTCTTC.